The clone carrying this T cell receptor beta chain was found a few times. Germline CDR1 SGHRS, CDR2 YFSETQ. With V trimmed by 1 base and J by 3 bases, 1 base remained unmatched. This CDR3 is built from 16 residues. The record originates from a study of identical twins. TCRdb itself ran the 5' RACE reads through MiXCR, one entry per CDR3 protein. Of about 530,000 distinct CDR3 sequences detected, about a fifth appear once; the ten largest clones hold about 0.5%. This sample also appeared in a second study, on yellow fever vaccine responses in identical twins.

The material sequenced was CD4+ T cells sorted from blood. The receptor was derived from a woman under 30 in good health. The rearrangement uses TRBV5-1 and TRBJ2-1, with 13 bases matching TRBD2. The CDR3: CASSLRTSGGYNEQFF. DNA for the CDR3: TGCGCCAGCAGCTTGAGGACTAGCGGGGGCTACAATGAGCAGTTCTTC.